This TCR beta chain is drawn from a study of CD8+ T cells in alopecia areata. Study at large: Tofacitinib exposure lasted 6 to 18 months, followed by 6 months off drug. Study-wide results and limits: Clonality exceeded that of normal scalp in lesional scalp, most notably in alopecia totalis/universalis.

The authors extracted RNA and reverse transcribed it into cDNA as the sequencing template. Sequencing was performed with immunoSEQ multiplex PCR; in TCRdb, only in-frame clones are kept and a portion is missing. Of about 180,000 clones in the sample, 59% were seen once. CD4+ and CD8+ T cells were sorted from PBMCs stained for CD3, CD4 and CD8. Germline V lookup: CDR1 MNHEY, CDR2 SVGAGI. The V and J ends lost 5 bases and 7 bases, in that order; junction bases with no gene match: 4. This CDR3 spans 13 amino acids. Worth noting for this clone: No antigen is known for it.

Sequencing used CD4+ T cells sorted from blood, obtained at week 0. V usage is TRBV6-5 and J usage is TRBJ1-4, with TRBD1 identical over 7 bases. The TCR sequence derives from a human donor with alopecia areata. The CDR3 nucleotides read TGTGCCAGCAGTACCCGGACAGGTGAAAAACTGTTTTTT. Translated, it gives CASSTRTGEKLFF.